The clone carrying this T cell receptor (beta chain) has a handful of counts. Its antigen remains unidentified. The sample comes from a study of breast tumors, draining lymph nodes, adjacent tissues. Study results and caveats: Tumor TCR diversity was below lymph nodes but above nontumor tissue. Luminal-like breast cancer showed significantly higher tumor–nontumor repertoire similarity than basal-like.

Breast cancer patients provided tissue from their axillary draining lymph nodes. TCRdb processed the multiplex PCR reads anew with MiXCR; each CDR3 protein has one entry. The sample includes around 140,000 distinct CDR3 sequences, under 25% of them seen just once. The sample consisted of axillary lymph node tissue. The source of this sequence is a female donor with breast cancer. Some clones in this sample may be carry-over from other donors' samples.

CDR3 protein: CASTGGSGNTIYF. As DNA, the CDR3 is TGTGCCAGCACAGGGGGCTCTGGAAACACCATATATTTT. The chain recombines TRBV28 with TRBJ1-3; TRBD1 matches 7 bases. From germline, CDR1 is MDHEN and CDR2 SYDVKM. J was trimmed by 0 bases and V by 7 bases; bases with no gene match: 0. This CDR3 spans 13 amino acids.